Presented here are 25 T cell receptor beta chains from one specimen sequenced in a study of cytomegalovirus exposure and HLA in healthy donors. PCR involved 60 Vbeta and 13 Jbeta primers. Method: immunoSEQ multiplex PCR; TCRdb's copy keeps in-frame clones and lacks some. The sample records approximately 110,000 clones, 77% being singletons. Sample: PBMCs. The receptors come from a woman between 40 and 55 years old in good health and CMV-seropositive.

The chain is built from TRBV6-6 and TRBJ2-3; D might be TRBD2 (5 bases). Germline V CDR1 and CDR2: MNHNY, SVGAGI (reference sequence). With 6 bases removed from V and 9 bases from J, the gap between germline ends came to 13 bases. CDR3 size: 12 residues. The CDR3 loop is CASRPGGATQYF. CDR3 nucleotide sequence: TGTGCCAGCAGGCCCGGAGGTGCCACGCAGTATTTT.

This clone was counted between two and nine times. This chain connects TRBV4-1 to TRBJ1-2; TRBD1 aligns across 9 bases. Germline V gives CDR1 MGHRA, CDR2 YSYEKL. V lost 4 bases and J lost 4; bases outside the gene matches: 10. CDR3 size: 16 residues. CDR3 loop: CASSPQRTGVTYGYTF. Written as DNA, the CDR3 is TGCGCCAGCAGCCCTCAGAGGACAGGGGTAACCTATGGCTACACCTTC.

The V and J genes are TRBV19 and TRBJ2-6; no clear D. CDR3 size: 15 residues. In germline, CDR1 is LNHDA, CDR2 SQIVND (reference sequence). Trimming pared 4 bases from V and 0 bases from J, leaving 7 bases between. The CDR3 nucleotides are TGTGCCAGTAGTACTAAGAACTCTGGGGCCAACGTCCTGACTTTC. Its translation: CASSTKNSGANVLTF. Based on the CDR3 plus reference TRBV19 and TRBJ2-6, the full variable domain is DGGITQSPKYLFRKEGQNVTLSCEQNLNHDAMYWYRQDPGQGLRLIYYSQIVNDFQKGDIAEGYSVSREKKESFPLTVTSAQKNPTAFYLCASSTKNSGANVLTFGAGSRLTVL.

In its sample, this clone was seen a few times. J is TRBJ2-3 and V is TRBV18, with D possibly matching TRBD1 (6 bases). Germline CDR1 is KGHSH and CDR2 is LQKENI. This CDR3 has 15 residues. V lost 0 bases to trimming and J lost 2 bases, with 9 bases between them. CDR3 residues: CASSPPDRLTDTQYF. Written as DNA, the CDR3 is TGTGCCAGCTCACCACCTGACAGGCTCACAGATACGCAGTATTTT.

The gene calls are TRBV21-1 and TRBJ2-4; the table assigns TRBD2, which was not confirmed against the DNA. TRBV21-1 is an annotated pseudogene. This CDR3 region has 16 residues. CDR3 bases: TGTGCCAGCAGCAGTACTAGCGGGAAAGCCAAAAACATTCAGTACTTC. Residues: CASSSTSGKAKNIQYF.

This clone was seen a handful of times. The chain has TRBV5-6 and TRBJ2-7; 7 bases are shared with TRBD1. The CDR3 has 13 amino acids. The trim removed 4 bases at V and 0 bases at J, leaving 1 base unmatched. The germline V gene has CDR1 SGHDT and CDR2 YYEEEE. The CDR3 here is CASSGDSSYEQYF. In DNA, the CDR3 is TGTGCCAGCAGCGGGGACAGCTCCTACGAGCAGTACTTC.

This clone was recorded once. The chain couples TRBV18 to TRBJ1-1; unclear D gene. Per germline, CDR1 KGHSH and CDR2 LQKENI. This CDR3 is built from 13 residues. V lost 3 bases to trimming and J lost 0 bases, with 5 bases between them. CDR3 sequence reads: CASSPNMNTEAFF. The CDR3 DNA is TGTGCCAGCTCACCCAACATGAACACTGAAGCTTTCTTT.

The V gene is TRBV18, the J gene TRBJ2-3; 8 bases line up with TRBD2. V lost 3 bases, J lost 0 bases, and 14 bases stayed unmatched. Per germline, CDR1 KGHSH and CDR2 LQKENI. This CDR3 is 19 amino acids long. The CDR3 is CASSPIPGGRTTSTDTQYF. DNA for the CDR3: TGTGCCAGCTCACCTATTCCTGGCGGGAGGACGACAAGCACAGATACGCAGTATTTT.

V and J are TRBV5-1 and TRBJ2-2; D is possibly TRBD1 (5 bases). Germline V CDR1 and CDR2: SGHRS, YFSETQ. The CDR3 has 15 amino acids. V shed 4 bases and J shed 2 bases, with 12 bases lying between them. The CDR3 is CASSSRATNTGELFF. Written as DNA, the CDR3 is TGCGCCAGCAGCAGCAGGGCGACAAACACCGGGGAGCTGTTTTTT.

The chain joins TRBV12-5 to TRBJ1-3; no firm D call. Trimming took off 9 bases at V and 4 bases at J, with 25 bases between the two ends. The CDR3 covers 17 residues. The germline V gene has CDR1 LGHNT and CDR2 FRNRAP. CDR3 amino acids: CASLPSQAIISGNTIYF. The CDR3 region has the DNA TGTGCTAGCCTCCCGTCCCAGGCGATAATCTCAGGAAACACCATATATTTT.

CDR3 loop: CASSSGQGNYGYTF. DNA for the CDR3: TGTGCCAGCTCATCCGGACAGGGAAACTATGGCTACACCTTC. This chain uses TRBV18 with TRBJ1-2; 8 bases match TRBD1. The germline CDR1 and CDR2 sequences are KGHSH and LQKENI. This CDR3 spans 14 amino acids. V trimming: 5 bases; J trimming: 2 bases; junction bases outside the gene matches: 4.

The chain joins TRBV5-4 to TRBJ2-6, with D possibly matching TRBD2 (6 bases). The CDR3 consists of 17 residues. Germline CDR1 is SGHNT and CDR2 is YYREEE (reference sequence). The V end was cut by 4 bases, the J end by 0 bases, with 14 bases between. CDR3 residues: CASSPSGLFSGANVLTF. Written as DNA, the CDR3 is TGTGCCAGCAGCCCCTCCGGACTATTCTCTGGGGCCAACGTCCTGACTTTC.

The V gene is TRBV6-5, the J gene TRBJ1-5; 7 bases map to TRBD1. V lost 4 bases and J lost 4; bases outside the gene matches: 1. This CDR3 comprises 13 residues. CDR1 and CDR2 from the germline V gene are MNHEY and SVGAGI. For the CDR3, the DNA is TGTGCCAGCAGTTTGGACAGGAATCAGCCCCAGCATTTT. This translates into CASSLDRNQPQHF.

This CDR3 is CASRTSGRATGELFF. The CDR3 DNA sequence: TGTGCCAGTAGAACTAGCGGGAGGGCGACCGGGGAGCTGTTTTTT. This chain uses TRBV19 with TRBJ2-2; the match to TRBD2 covers 13 bases. The CDR3 is made up of 15 amino acids. Per the germline V gene, CDR1 is LNHDA and CDR2 is SQIVND (reference sequence). V dropped 6 bases and J dropped 5; count of bases not matched to a gene: 3. Full variable domain (outside the CDR3, taken from reference TRBV19 and TRBJ2-2): DGGITQSPKYLFRKEGQNVTLSCEQNLNHDAMYWYRQDPGQGLRLIYYSQIVNDFQKGDIAEGYSVSREKKESFPLTVTSAQKNPTAFYLCASRTSGRATGELFFGEGSRLTVL.

The CDR3 sequence is CASSVRDRGANTEAFF. The CDR3 nucleotides are TGTGCCAGCAGCGTCCGGGACAGGGGTGCGAACACTGAAGCTTTCTTT. This chain joins TRBV9 and TRBJ1-1; 10 bases align to TRBD1. The CDR3 has 16 residues. CDR1 and CDR2 (germline): SGDLS, YYNGEE. V was clipped by 2 bases and J by 1 base; unmatched bases: 5.

This chain uses TRBV5-4 with TRBJ2-7; D might be TRBD1 (6 bases). Germline V CDR1 and CDR2: SGHNT, YYREEE (reference sequence). V was clipped by 3 bases and J by 3 bases, with 16 bases between them. This CDR3 has 15 residues. For the CDR3, the DNA is TGTGCCAGCAGCTCCCGCCAGGGGATGGGCTACGAGCAGTACTTC. Residues: CASSSRQGMGYEQYF.

V and J are TRBV11-2 and TRBJ2-5, with 11 bases matching TRBD2. The germline gives CDR1 SGHAT, CDR2 FQNNGV. This CDR3 is 16 amino acids long. The ends lost 3 bases at V and 0 bases at J; junction bases unmatched: 3. CDR3 in amino acids: CASSLGLAAYQETQYF. The CDR3 region has the DNA TGTGCCAGCAGCTTGGGACTAGCGGCCTACCAAGAGACCCAGTACTTC.

The rearrangement links TRBV2 to TRBJ1-5; D remains ambiguous. The CDR3 spans 15 residues. V was clipped by 5 bases and J by 1 base, with 12 bases between them. The V gene's germline CDR1 is SNHLY and CDR2 FYNNEI. In DNA, the CDR3 is TGTGCCAGCAGTCCCCTCGCTCAGAGCAATCAGCCCCAGCATTTT. As protein: CASSPLAQSNQPQHF.

This sequence joins TRBV11-2 and TRBJ1-3; D gene ambiguous. The germline gives CDR1 SGHAT, CDR2 FQNNGV. The length of the CDR3 is 15 residues. Trimming took off 0 bases at V and 0 bases at J, with 6 bases between the two ends. The CDR3, as DNA: TGTGCCAGCAGCTTAGATCGCGTCTCTGGAAACACCATATATTTT. The encoded protein is CASSLDRVSGNTIYF. Supplemented by reference TRBV11-2 and TRBJ1-3, the full variable domain reads EAGVAQSPRYKIIEKRQSVAFWCNPISGHATLYWYQQILGQGPKLLIQFQNNGVVDDSQLPKDRFSAERLKGVDSTLKIQPAKLEDSAVYLCASSLDRVSGNTIYFGEGSWLTVV.

V and J are TRBV10-3 and TRBJ2-3; TRBD2 matches at 9 bases. The CDR3 contains 15 residues. CDR1 is ENHRY, CDR2 SYGVKD, per germline. The V and J ends lost 5 bases and 4 bases, in that order; junction bases with no gene match: 7. This CDR3 is CAISSGTSFADTQYF. CDR3 nucleotides: TGTGCCATCAGTTCCGGGACTAGCTTCGCAGATACGCAGTATTTT.

The rearrangement uses TRBV4-1 and TRBJ1-4; 8 bases match TRBD1. With V trimmed by 4 bases and J by 0 bases, 7 bases remained unmatched. The CDR3 is made up of 17 amino acids. CDR1 is MGHRA and CDR2 is YSYEKL in the germline V gene. For the CDR3, the DNA is TGCGCCAGCAGCCCTGGGACAGGTGGTGCAACTAATGAAAAACTGTTTTTT. This translates into CASSPGTGGATNEKLFF.

CDR3 sequence (DNA): TGCGCCAGCAGCCCAGGGGTCACCTCTGGAAACACCATATATTTT. This translates into CASSPGVTSGNTIYF. V is TRBV5-1 and J is TRBJ1-3, with a weak D call TRBD1 (6 bases). This CDR3 spans 15 amino acids. Germline V gives CDR1 SGHRS, CDR2 YFSETQ. V lost 4 bases and J 0 bases, leaving 11 bases between the germline ends.

The genes are TRBV18 and TRBJ2-2; no clear D. CDR3 length equals 16 residues. The V and J ends lost 3 bases and 5 bases respectively, with 16 bases between them. Germline CDR1 is KGHSH and CDR2 is LQKENI. DNA of the CDR3: TGTGCCAGCTCACCGATTCGTGCGGATAAGACCGGGGAGCTGTTTTTT. It translates to CASSPIRADKTGELFF.

The chain combines TRBV7-9 with TRBJ2-1; tentative D call: TRBD1 (8 bases). Trimming removed 6 bases at V and 0 bases at J, with 15 bases between. Per the germline V gene, CDR1 is SEHNR and CDR2 is FQNEAQ (reference sequence). CDR3 length: 16 amino acids. The CDR3 DNA reads TGTGCCAGCAGACAACAGGGGGGGAGCTCCTACAATGAGCAGTTCTTC. Protein: CASRQQGGSSYNEQFF.

The chain uses TRBV28 and TRBJ1-2; D call uncertain. V was clipped by 2 bases and J by 8 bases, with 9 bases between them. The CDR3 spans 12 residues. The germline CDR1 and CDR2 sequences are MDHEN and SYDVKM. The CDR3, as DNA: TGTGCCAGCAGTTTAGAGTTCGGGGGCTACACCTTC. Translated, it gives CASSLEFGGYTF.